Below are 14 T cell receptor beta chains sequenced from a single sample in a study of CD8 T cells in ankylosing spondylitis. Overall study results and limits: About 8 highly homologous variants made up a TCR beta motif, and this motif appeared characteristic of ankylosing spondylitis blood.

MiXCR, applied by TCRdb to the 5' RACE reads, yields one record per CDR3 protein. Of approximately 500,000 distinct CDR3 sequences listed, roughly 13% are singletons. The antigens for these receptors are not known. Material for sequencing was blood, either unsorted or a sorted T cell fraction (not recorded which). The receptors stem from a male donor with ankylosing spondylitis.

This clonotype was counted many times. This sequence joins TRBV29-1 and TRBJ1-1, with D uncertain. V was clipped by 4 bases and J by 0 bases, with 12 bases between them. CDR1 is SQVTM and CDR2 is ANQGSEA in the germline V gene. This CDR3 contains 14 residues. CDR3 bases: TGCAGCGTTGCCCGGCAGGATATGAACACTGAAGCTTTCTTT. As protein: CSVARQDMNTEAFF.

The gene calls are TRBV6-6 and TRBJ2-7; D unclear. From germline, CDR1 is MNHNY and CDR2 SVGAGI (reference sequence). Trimming stripped 5 bases from V and 6 bases from J, with 8 bases between. This CDR3 region has 11 residues. CDR3 in amino acids: CASSPGGEQYF. The CDR3, as DNA: TGTGCCAGCAGTCCGGGCGGCGAGCAGTACTTC.

V is TRBV20-1 and J is TRBJ1-1; D unclear. Germline V gene lookup returns CDR1 DFQATT and CDR2 SNEGSKA (reference sequence). This CDR3 comprises 15 residues. V was pared by 1 base and J by 2 bases, with 14 bases between. As DNA, the CDR3 is TGCAGTGCTAGAGCAAGATATAATATAAACACTGAAGCTTTCTTT. Its translation is CSARARYNINTEAFF.

This clonotype was counted only a few times. The chain joins TRBV2 to TRBJ1-1; possible D gene TRBD1, 5 bases. The CDR3 loop spans 13 amino acids. The V gene lost 5 bases and the J gene lost 6 bases, with 13 bases spanning the gap. Germline-derived CDR1 and CDR2 are SNHLY and FYNNEI. CDR3 in DNA: TGTGCCAGCAGTCTGGGGGGGGACGCTGAAGCTTTCTTT. Translated: CASSLGGDAEAFF.

CDR3 residues: CASSLWGIGNQPQHF. As DNA, the CDR3 is TGTGCCAGCAGCTTGTGGGGTATTGGGAATCAGCCCCAGCATTTT. The chain has TRBV5-5 and TRBJ1-5; D gene unclear. The CDR3 is 15 residues long. V lost 1 base to trimming and J lost 4 bases, with 12 bases between them. Looked up from germline, CDR1 is SGHKS and CDR2 is YYEKEE (reference sequence).

This clonotype was found many times. The chain is built from TRBV12-3 or TRBV12-4 and TRBJ1-3; TRBD1 matches at 7 bases. Germline trimming cut 7 bases from V and 5 bases from J; bases unmatched to any gene: 8. The CDR3 has 14 residues. CDR3 region: CASTPTGVRNTIYF. The CDR3 bases are TGTGCCAGCACGCCAACAGGGGTTCGAAACACCATATATTTT.

In its sample, this clonotype was seen many times. This sequence joins TRBV12-3 or TRBV12-4 and TRBJ2-1; 11 bases are a match to TRBD2. The CDR3 has 14 residues. With V trimmed by 6 bases and J by 4 bases, 2 bases remained unmatched. CDR3 amino acids: CASRLAGGYNEQFF. CDR3 nucleotides: TGTGCCAGCAGGCTAGCGGGAGGATACAATGAGCAGTTCTTC.

This clonotype has ten or more counts. V and J are TRBV3-1 and TRBJ2-1, with 8 positions matching TRBD2. The V segment lost 1 base and the J segment 7 bases; nucleotides outside the gene matches: 3. Germline V gene sequence: CDR1 LGHDT, CDR2 YNNKEL (reference sequence). This CDR3 has 14 amino acids. The CDR3 bases are TGTGCCAGCAGCCAAGCGGGAGGGGGAAATGAGCAGTTCTTC. Protein product: CASSQAGGGNEQFF.

In this sample, this clonotype turned up a few times. The rearrangement links TRBV2 to TRBJ2-1; 10 bases line up with TRBD1. V was clipped by 9 bases and J by 10 bases; unmatched bases: 12. Looked up from germline, CDR1 is SNHLY and CDR2 is FYNNEI. The CDR3 length is 14 residues. CDR3 sequence reads: CASTTGTGELEQFF. The CDR3 nucleotides are TGTGCCAGTACTACCGGGACAGGGGAATTAGAGCAGTTCTTC.

In its sample, this clonotype was seen many times. The rearrangement uses TRBV7-2 and TRBJ2-3; D not resolved. Germline V gene lookup returns CDR1 SGHTA and CDR2 FQGNSA. The CDR3 consists of 12 residues. Between the trimmed V and J ends, which lost 3 bases and 6 bases, there was a span of 7 bases. CDR3 bases: TGTGCCAGCAGCTTTTCTGCGGATACGCAGTATTTT. Translating gives CASSFSADTQYF.

This clonotype occurred a few times. This chain connects TRBV15 to TRBJ2-1; 7 positions match TRBD2. There are 15 residues in the CDR3. The germline gives CDR1 LNHNV, CDR2 YYDKDF (reference sequence). J gave up 3 bases and V 6 bases, and 8 bases lay outside the gene matches. The CDR3 coding sequence is TGTGCCACCAGTGGCGGGAGAGGGTTCTACAATGAGCAGTTCTTC. This translates into CATSGGRGFYNEQFF. Full variable domain (remainder filled in from reference TRBV15 and TRBJ2-1): DAMVIQNPRYQVTQFGKPVTLSCSQTLNHNVMYWYQQKSSQAPKLLFHYYDKDFNNEADTPDNFQSRRPNTSFCFLDIRSPGLGDTAMYLCATSGGRGFYNEQFFGPGTRLTVL.

This clonotype was seen repeatedly, ten times or more. This chain connects TRBV5-1 to TRBJ2-3; 8 nucleotides line up with TRBD1. V gave up 4 bases and J gave up 4 bases; unmatched junction bases: 17. CDR1 and CDR2 (germline): SGHRS, YFSETQ. This CDR3 spans 18 amino acids. In DNA, the CDR3 is TGCGCCAGCAGCGCCGGGACAGGATTACGACGCTGGTCAGATACGCAGTATTTT. This sequence encodes CASSAGTGLRRWSDTQYF.

This clonotype was recorded a few times. The chain combines TRBV5-1 with TRBJ2-1; the match to TRBD1 covers 9 bases. The CDR3 sequence is 15 residues long. Germline V lookup: CDR1 SGHRS, CDR2 YFSETQ. The trim removed 0 bases at V and 4 bases at J, leaving 2 bases unmatched. This CDR3 is CASSLGQGEYNEQFF. The CDR3 region has the DNA TGCGCCAGCAGCTTGGGACAGGGGGAGTACAATGAGCAGTTCTTC.

V is TRBV18 and J is TRBJ2-7; D is tentatively TRBD1 or TRBD2 (5 bases each). The germline V and J ends were trimmed by 5 bases and 0 bases, with 14 bases remaining between them. Germline loops: CDR1 KGHSH, CDR2 LQKENI. The CDR3 totals 15 residues. The CDR3 here is CASSEGSVSSYEQYV. The CDR3 coding sequence is TGTGCCAGCTCAGAGGGGTCTGTTAGCTCCTACGAGCAGTACGTC.